This T cell receptor (beta chain) was captured by sequencing in a study of shared clonotypes between healthy human individuals. Sequencing was performed with immunoSEQ multiplex PCR; in TCRdb, only in-frame clones are kept and a portion is missing. In the table there are about 1.1 million clones, approximately 77% of which are singletons. The germline V gene encodes CDR1 GTSNPN and CDR2 SVGIG (reference sequence). CDR3 length equals 14 residues. V lost 3 bases and J 3 bases, leaving 12 bases between the germline ends. Study-level points and caveats: Represented diversity (both genetic and exposure-history) was limited by the small number of donors.

Comments on this clone: Its antigen remains unidentified.

The source of this sequence is a man younger than 30 in good health. Some clones in this sample may be carry-over from other donors' samples. The rearrangement joins TRBV30 to TRBJ1-5; no firm D call. The sequenced material came from memory CD4+ T cells from PBMCs. Subset: CD45RA-negative fraction. CDR3 bases: TGTGCCTGGAGCGCACGCGGCTCCAATCAGCCCCAGCATTTT. Protein sequence: CAWSARGSNQPQHF.